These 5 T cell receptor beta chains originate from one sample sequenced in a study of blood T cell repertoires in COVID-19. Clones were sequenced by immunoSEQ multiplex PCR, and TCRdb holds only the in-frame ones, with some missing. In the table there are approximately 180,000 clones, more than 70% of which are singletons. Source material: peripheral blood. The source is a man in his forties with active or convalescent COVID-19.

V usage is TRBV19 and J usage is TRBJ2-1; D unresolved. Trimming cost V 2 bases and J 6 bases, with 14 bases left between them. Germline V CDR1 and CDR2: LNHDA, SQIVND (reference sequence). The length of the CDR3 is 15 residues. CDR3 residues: CASSILVGLANEQFF. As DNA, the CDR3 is TGTGCCAGTAGTATATTAGTCGGCTTAGCCAATGAGCAGTTCTTC.

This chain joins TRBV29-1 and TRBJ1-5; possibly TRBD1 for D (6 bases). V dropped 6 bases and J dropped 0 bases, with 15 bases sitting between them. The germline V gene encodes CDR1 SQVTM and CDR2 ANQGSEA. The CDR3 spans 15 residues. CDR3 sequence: CSVKGDTYSNQPQHF. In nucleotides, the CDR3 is TGCAGCGTCAAAGGGGACACTTATAGCAATCAGCCCCAGCATTTT.

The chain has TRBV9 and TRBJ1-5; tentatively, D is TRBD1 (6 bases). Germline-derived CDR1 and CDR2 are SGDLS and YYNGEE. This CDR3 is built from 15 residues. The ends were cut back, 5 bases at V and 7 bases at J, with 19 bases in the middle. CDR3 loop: CASSLGDTGNQPQHF. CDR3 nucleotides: TGTGCCAGCAGTTTAGGAGACACAGGGAACCAGCCCCAGCATTTT.

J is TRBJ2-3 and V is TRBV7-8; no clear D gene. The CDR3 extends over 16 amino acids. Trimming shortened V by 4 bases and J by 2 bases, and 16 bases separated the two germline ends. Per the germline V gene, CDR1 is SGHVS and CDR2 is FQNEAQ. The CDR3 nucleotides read TGTGCCAGCAGCTCGAAACGAGATAGCCCCACAGATACGCAGTATTTT. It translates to CASSSKRDSPTDTQYF.

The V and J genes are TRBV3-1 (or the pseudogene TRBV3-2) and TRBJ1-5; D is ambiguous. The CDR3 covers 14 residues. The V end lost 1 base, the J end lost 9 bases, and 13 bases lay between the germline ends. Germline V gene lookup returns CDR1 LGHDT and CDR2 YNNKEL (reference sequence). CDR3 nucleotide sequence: TGTGCCAGCAGCCAAGGGAAGGAGGGCGGGCCCCAGCATTTT. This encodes CASSQGKEGGPQHF.